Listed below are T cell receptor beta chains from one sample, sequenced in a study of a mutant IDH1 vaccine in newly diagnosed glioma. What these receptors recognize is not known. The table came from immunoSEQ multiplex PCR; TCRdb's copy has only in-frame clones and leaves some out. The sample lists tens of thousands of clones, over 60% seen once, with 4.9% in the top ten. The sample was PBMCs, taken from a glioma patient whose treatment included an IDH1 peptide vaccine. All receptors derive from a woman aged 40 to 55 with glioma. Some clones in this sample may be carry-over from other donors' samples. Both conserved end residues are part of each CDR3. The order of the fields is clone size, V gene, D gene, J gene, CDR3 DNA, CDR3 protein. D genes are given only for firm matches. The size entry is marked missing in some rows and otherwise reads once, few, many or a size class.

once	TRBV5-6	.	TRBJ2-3	TGTGCCAGCAGCTTGAACCACACAGATACGCAGTATTTT	CASSLNHTDTQYF
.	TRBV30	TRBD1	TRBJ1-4	TGTGCCTGGGGACCGGGACAGGGTCCAACCGGACTGTTTTTT	CAWGPGQGPTGLFF
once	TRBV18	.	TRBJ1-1	TGTGCCAGCTCACCACTTCCTGGGGCCGGGACTGAAGCTTTCTTT	CASSPLPGAGTEAFF
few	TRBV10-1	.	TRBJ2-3	TGCGCCAGCAGTTCAGGACTAAGAGGCGCAGATACGCAGTATTTT	CASSSGLRGADTQYF
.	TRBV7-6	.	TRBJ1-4	TGTGCCAGCAGCTTAGCGAGTGAAAAACTGTTTTTT	CASSLASEKLFF
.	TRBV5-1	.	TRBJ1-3	TGCGCCAGCAGCTCCCCAGGGAACCCTCAGGCCTCTGGAAACACCATATATTTT	CASSSPGNPQASGNTIYF
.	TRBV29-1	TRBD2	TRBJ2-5	TGCAGCGTTGAAGGTCCACTAGCGGGAGGAGAGGCCCAGTACTTC	CSVEGPLAGGEAQYF
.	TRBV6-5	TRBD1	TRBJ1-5	TGTGCCAGCAGCAGAGGGGACAGATCTTATCAGCCCCAGCATTTT	CASSRGDRSYQPQHF
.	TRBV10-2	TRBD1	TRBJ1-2	TGCGCCAGCAGTGAGGAGGGACAGGGGGCTTGGTATGGCTACACCTTC	CASSEEGQGAWYGYTF
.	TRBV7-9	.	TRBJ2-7	TGTGCCAGCAGCCCGCAGGGGTTAGGCTACGAGCAGTACTTC	CASSPQGLGYEQYF
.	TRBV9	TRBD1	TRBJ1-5	TGTGCCAGCAGCGACACAGGGGATGAGCGTCAGCCCCAGCATTTT	CASSDTGDERQPQHF
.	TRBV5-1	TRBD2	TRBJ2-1	TGCGCCAGCAGCTTCGAAGCGGGGGGGCGACGGAATGAGCAGTTCTTC	CASSFEAGGRRNEQFF
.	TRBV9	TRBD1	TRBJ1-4	TGTGCCAGCAGCTTATGGACAGGGGGCGATGAAAAACTGTTTTTT	CASSLWTGGDEKLFF
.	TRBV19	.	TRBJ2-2	TGTGCCAGTACGAGGACAGCGAACACCGGGGAGCTGTTTTTT	CASTRTANTGELFF
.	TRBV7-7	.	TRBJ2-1	TGTGCTAGCAGCCCGGAGAACGGTGAGCAGTTCTTC	CASSPENGEQFF
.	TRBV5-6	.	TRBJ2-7	TGTGCCAGCAGCCTCAGCCGAGGCAGCACCTACGAGCAGTACTTC	CASSLSRGSTYEQYF
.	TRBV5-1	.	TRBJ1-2	TGCGCCAGCAGCAGTGACGGGGGACGGGCCTATGGCTACACCTTC	CASSSDGGRAYGYTF
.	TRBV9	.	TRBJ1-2	TGTGCCAGCAGCTCCCTGGGGGGGGCGGGGTATGGCTACACCTTC	CASSSLGGAGYGYTF
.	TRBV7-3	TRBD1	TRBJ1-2	TGTGCCAGCAGCTTCCGACAGGGGGATGGCTACACCTTC	CASSFRQGDGYTF
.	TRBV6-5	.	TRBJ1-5	TGTGCCAGCAGGAGGGGGGCTGGTCAGCCCCAGCATTTT	CASRRGAGQPQHF